This T cell receptor beta chain was retrieved from a study of CD8 T cells in Susac syndrome. Reverse transcription of roughly 0.5 to 1 ug RNA was carried out with random hexamers. A multiplex approach, immunoSEQ multiplex PCR, amplified TCR beta CDR3 across 54 Vbeta and 13 Jbeta. TCRdb used MiXCR to reprocess the immunoSEQ multiplex PCR reads, holding one entry per CDR3 protein. The sample shows about 280,000 distinct CDR3 sequences, roughly 85% of them seen only once. The receptor was derived from a human donor with multiple sclerosis. Material for sequencing was CD8+ T cells from PBMCs.

CDR3 region: CASSYSGSSYNEQFF. The CDR3 nucleotides are TGTGCCAGCAGTTATAGCGGAAGCTCCTACAATGAGCAGTTCTTC. The rearrangement links TRBV6-5 to TRBJ2-1, with a weak D call TRBD2 (6 bases). CDR1 is MNHEY, CDR2 SVGAGI, per germline. The CDR3 spans 15 residues. V shed 3 bases and J shed 0 bases, with 9 bases lying between them.